This TCR beta chain appears in the sequencing data of a study of T-cell reconstitution after alpha-beta-depleted transplantation in children. This clonotype turned up a few times. What it binds is not known. General observations from the study: From newly produced T cells came most of the T-cell counts and diversity one year after transplant.

CDR3 length: 14 residues. Germline V gene data show CDR1 as KGHDR and CDR2 as SFDVKD. With 0 bases clipped from V and 4 bases from J, the junction kept 0 bases outside the gene matches. Unique molecular identifiers were incorporated during preparation of the TCRbeta library. TCRdb ran MiXCR on the PCR reads and lists one entry per CDR3 protein. The table shows about 580,000 distinct CDR3 sequences, with about 23% occurring only once. Source: PBMCs, mostly from graft donor cells, taken 360 days after TCRalphabeta/CD19-depleted stem cell transplant. This sequence joins TRBV24-1 and TRBJ1-2; 8 nucleotides line up with TRBD1. The sequence was collected from a boy under two years old who had a stem cell transplant for acute myeloid leukemia, so the T cells may come from the graft donor. As DNA, the CDR3 is TGTGCCACCAGTGATTTGGGACAGGGCTATGGCTACACCTTC. This codes for CATSDLGQGYGYTF.